This T cell receptor (beta chain) was profiled in a study of T cells in Graves' hyperthyroidism and ophthalmopathy. Trimming left V 7 bases short and J 4 bases short, with 13 bases between. The CDR3 consists of 13 residues. The germline CDR1 and CDR2 sequences are SGHTA and FQGTGA. Authors of the study amplified TCR beta CDR3 regions from RNA transcripts. Researchers ran a first-round RT-PCR on the TCR CDR3 using the HTBI primer set. TCRdb called the multiplex PCR reads again in MiXCR, with one record for every CDR3 protein. This table holds about 500,000 distinct CDR3 sequences, roughly 45% found once.

The chain uses TRBV7-3 and TRBJ2-5, with D possibly being TRBD2 (7 bases). This receptor was obtained from an adult woman with Graves' disease, either hyperthyroidism or ophthalmopathy (not recorded which). Input material: peripheral blood or thyroid tissue (not recorded which). For the CDR3, the DNA is TGTGCCAGCAAGCCGGGGGGCGGAGAGACCCAGTACTTC. Translated: CASKPGGGETQYF.